The 25 T cell receptor beta chains in this list originate from one sample, sequenced in a study of blood T cell repertoires in COVID-19. Assay used: immunoSEQ multiplex PCR; TCRdb lists only in-frame clones, some missing. The table has more than 200,000 clones, 84% seen once. Material for sequencing was peripheral blood. Source of these receptors: a man in his 60s with acute or convalescent COVID-19.

J is TRBJ1-1 and V is TRBV28; D unclear. The CDR3 length is 12 residues. Looked up from germline, CDR1 is MDHEN and CDR2 is SYDVKM. Trimming cost V 3 bases and J 7 bases, with 9 bases left between them. The CDR3 sequence: CASSLKGGEAFF. DNA of the CDR3: TGTGCCAGCAGTTTGAAGGGAGGTGAAGCTTTCTTT.

The chain links TRBV28 to TRBJ1-1; 7 bases align to TRBD1. V lost 5 bases and J lost 4; bases outside the gene matches: 4. The CDR3 spans 13 residues. Germline V CDR1 and CDR2: MDHEN, SYDVKM. The CDR3 bases are TGTGCCAGCAGTAGCCAGGGGGGCACTGAAGCTTTCTTT. Its translation: CASSSQGGTEAFF.

The CDR3 region is CASSIGTGITYEQYF. CDR3 coding DNA: TGTGCCAGTAGTATTGGAACAGGGATAACCTACGAGCAGTACTTC. The gene calls are TRBV19 and TRBJ2-7; perhaps TRBD1 as D (6 bases). The CDR3 extends over 15 amino acids. Trimming stripped 3 bases from V and 2 bases from J, with 14 bases between. Germline loops: CDR1 LNHDA, CDR2 SQIVND (reference sequence).

The chain links TRBV24-1 to TRBJ2-1; the match to TRBD1 covers 9 bases. The CDR3 loop spans 14 amino acids. V lost 4 bases, J lost 6 bases, and 3 bases stayed unmatched. Germline V lookup: CDR1 KGHDR, CDR2 SFDVKD. The CDR3 sequence: CATSDVTGGNEQFF. The DNA for the CDR3 is TGTGCCACCAGTGACGTGACAGGGGGCAATGAGCAGTTCTTC.

This clone showed up just a few times. This sequence joins TRBV7-2 and TRBJ2-1; 8 nucleotides agree with TRBD1. Germline trimming cut 5 bases from V and 9 bases from J; bases unmatched to any gene: 6. The germline V gene has CDR1 SGHTA and CDR2 FQGNSA. The CDR3 covers 13 residues. Here the CDR3 reads CASSMPGQGEQFF. As DNA, the CDR3 is TGTGCCAGCAGCATGCCCGGACAGGGTGAGCAGTTCTTC. Full variable domain (remainder filled in from reference TRBV7-2 and TRBJ2-1): GAGVSQSPSNKVTEKGKDVELRCDPISGHTALYWYRQSLGQGLEFLIYFQGNSAPDKSGLPSDRFSAERTGGSVSTLTIQRTQQEDSAVYLCASSMPGQGEQFFGPGTRLTVL.

The rearrangement uses TRBV6-5 and TRBJ2-1; 9 bases fit TRBD2. The germline gives CDR1 MNHEY, CDR2 SVGAGI. The CDR3 has 14 residues. Losses at the gene ends were 5 bases for V and 11 bases for J; bases not matched to a gene: 10. The CDR3 bases are TGTGCCAGCAGTAAAAATACGCGGGGGGGAAAGCAGTTCTTC. This encodes CASSKNTRGGKQFF.

The chain uses TRBV6-5 and TRBJ1-2, with 8 bases matching TRBD1. V shed 6 bases and J 3 bases; nucleotides not matched to a gene: 9. CDR1 and CDR2 from the germline V gene are MNHEY and SVGAGI. CDR3 length: 15 amino acids. The chain's CDR3 is CASRHYQGADYGYTF. DNA of the CDR3: TGTGCCAGCAGACATTATCAGGGGGCTGACTATGGCTACACCTTC.

This chain uses TRBV11-2 with TRBJ1-2; 8 bases align to TRBD1. V trimming: 1 base; J trimming: 7 bases; junction bases outside the gene matches: 8. From germline, CDR1 is SGHAT and CDR2 FQNNGV. CDR3 size: 15 residues. Here the CDR3 reads CASSLVITTGGGYTF. The DNA for the CDR3 is TGTGCCAGCAGCTTAGTCATCACTACAGGGGGTGGCTACACCTTC.

The V call is TRBV18, the J call TRBJ2-1, with 12 nucleotides matching TRBD2. Per the germline V gene, CDR1 is KGHSH and CDR2 is LQKENI. The V and J ends lost 6 bases and 7 bases, in that order; junction bases with no gene match: 4. This CDR3 has 14 residues. The CDR3 spells CASSRLAGVNEQFF. The CDR3 nucleotides read TGTGCCAGCTCTCGACTAGCGGGGGTTAATGAGCAGTTCTTC. The full variable domain, with the rest looked up from reference TRBV18 and TRBJ2-1, is NAGVMQNPRHLVRRRGQEARLRCSPMKGHSHVYWYRQLPEEGLKFMVYLQKENIIDESGMPKERFSAEFPKEGPSILRIQQVVRGDSAAYFCASSRLAGVNEQFFGPGTRLTVL.

The gene calls are TRBV30 and TRBJ1-1; 10 positions agree with TRBD1. The ends lost 0 bases at V and 4 bases at J; junction bases unmatched: 2. Germline V gene lookup returns CDR1 GTSNPN and CDR2 SVGIG (reference sequence). This CDR3 has 14 residues. The CDR3, as DNA: TGTGCCTGGAGTGTCGGGACAGGGGCCACTGAAGCTTTCTTT. Protein product: CAWSVGTGATEAFF.

V usage is TRBV29-1 and J usage is TRBJ1-1, with 7 bases lining up with TRBD1. The J segment lost 7 bases and the V segment lost 0 bases, leaving 11 bases of the junction unmatched. The germline gives CDR1 SQVTM, CDR2 ANQGSEA. The CDR3 length is 15 residues. In nucleotides, the CDR3 is TGCAGCGTTGAAGATAGCGGGACAGAGGACCTTGAAGCTTTCTTT. It codes for CSVEDSGTEDLEAFF.

The chain carries TRBV29-1 and TRBJ1-2, with 10 bases fitting TRBD1. The CDR3 length is 14 residues. The V gene end was trimmed by 5 bases and the J gene end by 8 bases; junction bases not matched to a gene: 11. The germline V gene encodes CDR1 SQVTM and CDR2 ANQGSEA. This chain's CDR3 is CSVLRQGAGGGYTF. The CDR3 nucleotides are TGCAGCGTTCTGAGACAGGGGGCCGGAGGCGGCTACACCTTC.

J is TRBJ2-7 and V is TRBV4-1, with 8 bases identical to TRBD1. V lost 4 bases to trimming and J lost 6 bases; unmatched junction nucleotides: 2. The germline V gene encodes CDR1 MGHRA and CDR2 YSYEKL. This CDR3 has 12 amino acids. CDR3 coding DNA: TGCGCCAGCAGCCCCGACAGGGGCGAGCAGTACTTC. Its translation is CASSPDRGEQYF.

The chain uses TRBV29-1 and TRBJ2-3; D is ambiguous. Germline V gene sequence: CDR1 SQVTM, CDR2 ANQGSEA. This CDR3 has 15 amino acids. The ends were cut back, 5 bases at V and 2 bases at J, with 17 bases in the middle. CDR3 coding DNA: TGCAGCGTTACTCAGCTGGGCAGCTCCACAGATACGCAGTATTTT. This translates into CSVTQLGSSTDTQYF.

The gene calls are TRBV7-9 and TRBJ1-1; D unclear. This CDR3 is 16 amino acids long. Trimming stripped 5 bases from V and 1 base from J, with 17 bases between. The germline gives CDR1 SEHNR, CDR2 FQNEAQ (reference sequence). In DNA form, the CDR3 reads TGTGCCAGCAGCCCACCCCAGGTAGTCGGGAACACTGAAGCTTTCTTT. It is translated as CASSPPQVVGNTEAFF.

The DNA of the CDR3 is TGCGCCAGCAGCCAAGATGGGGACAGGGGGAGAGAGACCCAGTACTTC. Translation gives CASSQDGDRGRETQYF. This chain joins TRBV4-1 and TRBJ2-5; TRBD1 agrees at 11 bases. The trim removed 0 bases at V and 4 bases at J, leaving 4 bases unmatched. The CDR3 is 16 amino acids. Germline-derived CDR1 and CDR2 are MGHRA and YSYEKL.

The V and J genes are TRBV10-3 and TRBJ2-4, with D tentatively TRBD1 (5 bases). Germline loops: CDR1 ENHRY, CDR2 SYGVKD. Trimming took off 2 bases at V and 7 bases at J, with 6 bases between the two ends. CDR3 length equals 12 residues. The CDR3 reads CAISEGANIQYF. In DNA, the CDR3 is TGTGCCATCAGTGAGGGGGCGAACATTCAGTACTTC.

The gene calls are TRBV11-2 and TRBJ2-3, with TRBD2 matching 9 bases. V shed 5 bases, J shed 4 bases, and the junction held 13 bases outside the gene matches. The CDR3 contains 17 residues. The germline CDR1 and CDR2 sequences are SGHAT and FQNNGV. The CDR3 DNA reads as TGTGCCAGCAGCCGCACGGCGGGCGGGGGGGCTGCAGATACGCAGTATTTT. This codes for CASSRTAGGGAADTQYF.

This rearrangement joins TRBV27 to TRBJ2-3; TRBD2 agrees at 15 bases. The CDR3 contains 16 residues. Germline values: CDR1 MNHEY, CDR2 SMNVEV (reference sequence). Trimming cost V 5 bases and J 7 bases; bases outside gene matches: 7. The DNA of the CDR3 is TGTGCCAGCAGTACAGGACTAGCGGGAGGGGGAAATACGCAGTATTTT. Its protein is CASSTGLAGGGNTQYF.

The chain recombines TRBV19 with TRBJ2-7; 10 bases agree with TRBD1. Germline lookup yields CDR1 LNHDA and CDR2 SQIVND (reference sequence). The CDR3 spans 14 residues. The J segment lost 5 bases and the V segment lost 7 bases, leaving 8 bases of the junction unmatched. This chain's CDR3 is CASTPDRGRNEQYF. Here the CDR3 DNA reads TGTGCCAGTACCCCTGACAGGGGGCGAAACGAGCAGTACTTC.

In regard to this clone: A read error is likely, as this CDR3 ends without the conserved phenylalanine or tryptophan. The limits of the CDR3 on the DNA are not certain, so only TCRdb's listed CDR3 is given. This chain joins TRBV28 and TRBJ1-2; the table gives TRBD1 as D, unverified against the DNA. The CDR3 totals 13 residues, both ends included. Germline V gives CDR1 MDHEN, CDR2 SYDVKM. CDR3 loop: CASSSPGTGWALI.

The chain couples TRBV5-1 to TRBJ2-7; 12 bases map to TRBD2. This CDR3 is built from 16 residues. CDR1 SGHRS and CDR2 YFSETQ come from the germline V gene. Germline trimming cut 4 bases from V and 2 bases from J; bases unmatched to any gene: 7. In DNA, the CDR3 is TGCGCCAGCAGCCCCCCGGGACTAGCGGGCACCTACGAGCAGTACTTC. This translates into CASSPPGLAGTYEQYF.

J is TRBJ1-4 and V is TRBV9, with D possibly being TRBD1 (6 bases). CDR3 size: 18 residues. V was pared by 3 bases and J by 0 bases, with 18 bases between. Germline CDR1 SGDLS, CDR2 YYNGEE. The CDR3 is CASSATYSGTSTNEKLFF. For the CDR3, the DNA is TGTGCCAGCAGCGCCACTTACTCCGGGACATCAACTAATGAAAAACTGTTTTTT.

This clone showed up just a few times. This chain joins TRBV13 and TRBJ2-7, with 10 bases fitting TRBD2. Germline CDR1 PRHDT, CDR2 FYEKMQ (reference sequence). The CDR3 is 16 amino acids. V was pared by 0 bases and J by 5 bases, with 7 bases of the junction left unmatched. CDR3 loop: CASSLGASGRLDEQYF. The CDR3 nucleotides read TGTGCCAGCAGCTTAGGGGCTAGCGGGAGATTAGACGAGCAGTACTTC.

This sequence joins TRBV19 and TRBJ1-5; 8 bases line up with TRBD1. V lost 10 bases to trimming and J lost 4 bases; unmatched junction nucleotides: 9. The CDR3 has 14 residues. Germline V CDR1 and CDR2: LNHDA, SQIVND (reference sequence). The CDR3 DNA reads as TGTGCCACGGGGGGACAGGTTGTGAATCAGCCCCAGCATTTT. It codes for CATGGQVVNQPQHF.